This T cell receptor (beta chain) appears in the sequencing data of a study of T cells after yellow fever vaccination. Study-wide results and caveats: A weaker secondary response peaked on day 5, the primary on day 15. Post-booster repertoires again held most primary-vaccination clones (just under 97% CD4, roughly 88% CD8).

A universal primer site and UMIs were added as TCR cDNA was made by 5'RACE template switching. TCRdb re-derived calls from the 5' RACE reads in MiXCR, one entry per CDR3 protein. The data hold 350,000 or so distinct CDR3 sequences, with roughly 8.4% observed a single time. This clonotype came up a few times. Antigen: not known. This receptor was identified in a man aged 18 to 30 who received the YFV17D yellow fever vaccine. This material consisted of PBMCs, taken 45 days after the first yellow fever vaccination.

CDR3 loop: CSVMRFGRHYSQYF. CDR3 nucleotide sequence: TGCAGTGTCATGCGTTTCGGACGGCATTATTCCCAGTACTTC. V usage is TRBV20-1 and J usage is TRBJ2-5; unclear D gene. Germline V CDR1 and CDR2: DFQATT, SNEGSKA (reference sequence). Trimming took off 7 bases at V and 9 bases at J, with 24 bases between the two ends. The CDR3 extends over 14 amino acids.